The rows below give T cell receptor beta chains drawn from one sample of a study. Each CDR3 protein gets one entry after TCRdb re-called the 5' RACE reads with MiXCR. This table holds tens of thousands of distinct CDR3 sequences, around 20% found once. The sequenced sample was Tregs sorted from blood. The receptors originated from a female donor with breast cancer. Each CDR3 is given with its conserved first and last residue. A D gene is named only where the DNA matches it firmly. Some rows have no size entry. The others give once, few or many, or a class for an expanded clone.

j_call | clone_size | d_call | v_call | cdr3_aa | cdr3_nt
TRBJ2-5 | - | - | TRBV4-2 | CASSQDPARQETQYF | TGTGCCAGCAGCCAAGATCCCGCACGACAAGAGACCCAGTACTTC
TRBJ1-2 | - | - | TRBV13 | CASSLEGGDGYTF | TGTGCCAGCAGCTTGGAGGGGGGCGATGGCTACACCTTC
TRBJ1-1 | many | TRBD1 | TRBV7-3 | CASSPIGQGQAFF | TGTGCCAGCAGCCCGATAGGACAGGGCCAAGCTTTCTTT
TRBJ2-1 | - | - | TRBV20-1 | CSAGGLAVSSYNEQFF | TGCAGTGCCGGGGGGCTAGCGGTCAGCTCCTACAATGAGCAGTTCTTC
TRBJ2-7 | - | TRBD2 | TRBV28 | CASRTPGLAGGFTYEQYF | TGTGCCAGCAGGACTCCGGGACTAGCGGGAGGTTTCACCTACGAGCAGTACTTC
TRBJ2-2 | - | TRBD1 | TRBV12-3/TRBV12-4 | CASSFGTAYTGELFF | TGTGCCAGCAGTTTCGGGACAGCGTACACCGGGGAGCTGTTTTTT
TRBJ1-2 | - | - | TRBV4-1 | CASSQGRIGGPPNYGYTF | TGCGCCAGCAGCCAAGGACGTATTGGCGGCCCTCCTAACTATGGCTACACCTTC
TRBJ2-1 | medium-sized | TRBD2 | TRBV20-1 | CSARPPLAGLNNEQFF | TGCAGTGCTAGACCACCTCTAGCGGGGCTGAACAATGAGCAGTTCTTC
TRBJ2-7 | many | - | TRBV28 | CASSGAVTYEQYF | TGTGCCAGCTCCGGGGCCGTGACCTACGAGCAGTACTTC
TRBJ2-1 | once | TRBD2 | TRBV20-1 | CRAWNCAGGRDNEQFF | TGCAGAGCCTGGAATTGTGCGGGAGGGAGGGACAATGAGCAGTTCTTC
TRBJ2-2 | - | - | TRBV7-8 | CAGSETSRGTGELFF | TGTGCCGGCAGCGAGACTAGTCGGGGCACCGGGGAGCTGTTTTTT
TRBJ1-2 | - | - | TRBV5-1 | CASGSTGQRGYTF | TGCGCCAGCGGCTCAACAGGGCAACGGGGCTACACCTTC
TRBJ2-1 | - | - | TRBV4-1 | CASSQALKGTYNEQFF | TGCGCCAGCAGCCAAGCACTAAAGGGCACCTACAATGAGCAGTTCTTC
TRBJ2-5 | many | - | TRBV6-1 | CASSRTIGGTQYF | TGTGCCAGCAGCCGTACTATCGGCGGGACCCAGTACTTC
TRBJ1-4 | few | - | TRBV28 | CASSSRQNEKLFF | TGTGCCAGCAGTTCCCGACAGAATGAAAAACTGTTTTTT
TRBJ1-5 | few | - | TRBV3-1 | CASSHSRFLNQPQHF | TGTGCCAGCAGCCACAGTCGGTTCCTCAATCAGCCCCAGCATTTT
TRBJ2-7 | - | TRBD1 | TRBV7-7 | CASSLGQGPSQEQYF | TGTGCCAGCAGCTTAGGACAGGGCCCGTCTCAAGAGCAGTACTTC
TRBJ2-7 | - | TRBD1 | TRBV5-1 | CASSGQGYKQYF | TGCGCCAGCAGCGGACAGGGCTACAAGCAGTACTTC
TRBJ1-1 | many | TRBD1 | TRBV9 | CASSASGTGGTEAFF | TGTGCCAGCAGCGCCTCCGGGACAGGAGGCACTGAAGCTTTCTTT
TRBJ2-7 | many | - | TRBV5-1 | CASSLAGGPNEQYF | TGCGCCAGCAGCTTGGCCGGAGGGCCAAACGAGCAGTACTTC